The 7 T cell receptor beta chains below were found in one sample sequenced in a study of long-term antiretroviral therapy in people with HIV (dated by TCRdb to between 2020 and 2023). The immunoSEQ hsTCRB v3.0 assay was used at survey level resolution to sequence the TRB variable region. TCRdb carries this immuneACCESS record with in-frame sequences only. Its versions omit some clonotypes, under half of them owing to an unresolved V gene in the studies checked, with the rest unexplained. Within this sample are some 21,000 clones, with around 84% of them counted one time only. The top ten clones comprise about 6% of the sample. The sample consisted of unsorted PBMCs, taken 0.2 years after starting antiretroviral therapy. The receptors were sampled from a woman aged 30 to 39 with HIV.

This rearrangement joins TRBV7-6 to TRBJ1-3, with D unresolved. V gave up 5 bases and J gave up 0 bases, with 8 bases separating them. CDR1 SGHVS and CDR2 FNYEAQ come from the germline V gene. The CDR3 length is 14 residues. The DNA of the CDR3 is TGTGCCAGCAGCCCACAAAACTCTGGAAACACCATATATTTT. Translating gives CASSPQNSGNTIYF.

The chain combines TRBV19 with TRBJ2-3; 9 bases match TRBD2. Trimming took 5 bases from V and 2 from J; bases not matched to a gene: 8. The CDR3 loop spans 16 amino acids. Per the germline V gene, CDR1 is LNHDA and CDR2 is SQIVND (reference sequence). CDR3 in DNA: TGTGCCAGTAGTTTAATAGCGGGGGCCATCACAGATACGCAGTATTTT. Translating it yields CASSLIAGAITDTQYF.

This clone came up a few times. CDR3 in DNA: TGTGCCAGCAGCGTGGCGGGGGGGGACGGCATGCAGTATTTT. It yields the protein CASSVAGGDGMQYF. The chain employs TRBV9 and TRBJ2-3; 9 positions agree with TRBD2. V gave up 2 bases and J gave up 11 bases; unmatched junction bases: 9. This CDR3 is 14 amino acids long. Germline CDR1 SGDLS, CDR2 YYNGEE.

This clone occurred a few times. The V call is TRBV5-4, the J call TRBJ1-6; D is possibly TRBD1 (5 bases). The CDR3 length is 13 residues. The V end was cut by 5 bases, the J end by 6 bases, with 9 bases between. Germline loops: CDR1 SGHNT, CDR2 YYREEE (reference sequence). CDR3 sequence: CASSPQGNSPLHF. Written as DNA, the CDR3 is TGTGCCAGCAGTCCTCAGGGTAATTCACCCCTCCACTTT.

This sequence joins TRBV9 and TRBJ1-5; D may be TRBD1 (5 bases). V dropped 0 bases and J dropped 1 base, with 8 bases sitting between them. The CDR3 contains 15 residues. Germline assignment: CDR1 SGDLS and CDR2 YYNGEE. Here the CDR3 reads CASSVGDGSNQPQHF. As DNA, the CDR3 is TGTGCCAGCAGCGTAGGGGACGGGAGCAATCAGCCCCAGCATTTT.

This clone was picked up one time. The chain employs TRBV7-9 and TRBJ1-2, with D possibly TRBD1 on 5 matching bases. Germline CDR1 is SEHNR and CDR2 is FQNEAQ (reference sequence). The CDR3 runs to 13 residues. Trimming removed 0 bases at V and 11 bases at J, with 13 bases between. CDR3 sequence: CASSLAGADRYTF. CDR3 coding DNA: TGTGCCAGCAGCTTAGCCGGGGCAGATCGATACACCTTC. The full variable domain, with the rest looked up from reference TRBV7-9 and TRBJ1-2, is DTGVSQNPRHKITKRGQNVTFRCDPISEHNRLYWYRQTLGQGPEFLTYFQNEAQLEKSRLLSDRFSAERPKGSFSTLEIQRTEQGDSAMYLCASSLAGADRYTFGSGTRLTVV.

V and J are TRBV7-9 and TRBJ1-3, with TRBD1 matching over 7 bases. Germline lookup yields CDR1 SEHNR and CDR2 FQNEAQ (reference sequence). V was pared by 5 bases and J by 4 bases, with 11 bases of the junction left unmatched. The CDR3 has 16 residues. This CDR3 reads CASSRTMTGIGNTIYF. CDR3 bases: TGTGCCAGCAGCCGCACAATGACAGGGATCGGAAACACCATATATTTT. The whole variable domain, remainder taken from reference TRBV7-9 and TRBJ1-3, is DTGVSQNPRHKITKRGQNVTFRCDPISEHNRLYWYRQTLGQGPEFLTYFQNEAQLEKSRLLSDRFSAERPKGSFSTLEIQRTEQGDSAMYLCASSRTMTGIGNTIYFGEGSWLTVV.